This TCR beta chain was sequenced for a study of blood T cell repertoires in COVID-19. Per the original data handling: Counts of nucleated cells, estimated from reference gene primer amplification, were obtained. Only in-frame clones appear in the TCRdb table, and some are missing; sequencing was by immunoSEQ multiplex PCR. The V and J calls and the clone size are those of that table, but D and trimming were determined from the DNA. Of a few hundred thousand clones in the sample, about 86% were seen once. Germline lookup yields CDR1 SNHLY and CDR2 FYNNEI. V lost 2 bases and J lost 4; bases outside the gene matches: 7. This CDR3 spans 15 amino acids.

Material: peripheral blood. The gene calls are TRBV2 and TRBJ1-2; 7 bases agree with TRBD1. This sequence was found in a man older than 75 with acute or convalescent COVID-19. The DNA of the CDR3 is TGTGCCAGCAGTGAAAAGGGGACAGAGCTCTATGGCTACACCTTC. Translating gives CASSEKGTELYGYTF.